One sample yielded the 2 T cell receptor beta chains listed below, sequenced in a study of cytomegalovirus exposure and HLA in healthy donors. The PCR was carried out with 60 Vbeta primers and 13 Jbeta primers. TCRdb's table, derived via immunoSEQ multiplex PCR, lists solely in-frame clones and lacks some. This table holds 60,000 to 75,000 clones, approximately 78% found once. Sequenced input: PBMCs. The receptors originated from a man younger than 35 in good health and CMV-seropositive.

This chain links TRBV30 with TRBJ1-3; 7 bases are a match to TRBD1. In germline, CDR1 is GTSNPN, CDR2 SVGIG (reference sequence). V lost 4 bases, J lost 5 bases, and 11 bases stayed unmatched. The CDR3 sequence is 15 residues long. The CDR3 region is CAWNPTGSVRNTIYF. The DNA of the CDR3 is TGTGCCTGGAACCCGACAGGGTCCGTCAGAAACACCATATATTTT.

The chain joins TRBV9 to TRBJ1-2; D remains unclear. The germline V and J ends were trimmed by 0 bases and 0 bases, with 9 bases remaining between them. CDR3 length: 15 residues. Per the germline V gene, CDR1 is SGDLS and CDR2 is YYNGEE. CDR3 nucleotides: TGTGCCAGCAGCGTAGATACCGGGTCTAACTATGGCTACACCTTC. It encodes CASSVDTGSNYGYTF.